This passage covers 16 T cell receptor beta chains from one sample sequenced in a study of neoadjuvant anti-PD-1 for oral cavity cancer. Libraries were prepared by immunoSEQ multiplex PCR; TCRdb keeps only in-frame clonotypes and omits some of them. The sample carries about 12,000 clones, 71% recorded once. Time point defined: after neoadjuvant nivolumab, at surgical resection. The material was PBMCs, obtained after nivolumab (anti-PD-1) treatment. Receptors were obtained from a person aged 35 to 85 with oral cavity squamous cell carcinoma.

The CDR3 DNA reads as TGTGCCAGCAGCAGTCAACAGGGACCTTTCCGATACGAGCAGTACTTC. As protein: CASSSQQGPFRYEQYF. V gene TRBV7-9 combines with J gene TRBJ2-7; D perhaps matches TRBD1 (6 bases). Germline-derived CDR1 and CDR2 are SEHNR and FQNEAQ (reference sequence). The CDR3 contains 16 residues. V was trimmed by 5 bases and J by 4 bases, leaving 21 bases between them.

The chain links TRBV30 to TRBJ1-4; the D gene is possibly TRBD1 (6 bases). In germline, CDR1 is GTSNPN, CDR2 SVGIG (reference sequence). The germline V and J ends were trimmed by 0 bases and 7 bases, with 12 bases remaining between them. CDR3 length: 14 amino acids. The CDR3 reads CAWSVRGAGEKLFF. In DNA, the CDR3 is TGTGCCTGGAGTGTACGGGGGGCGGGTGAAAAACTGTTTTTT. The entire variable domain, with the rest obtained from reference TRBV30 and TRBJ1-4, is as follows: SQTIHQWPATLVQPVGSPLSLECTVEGTSNPNLYWYRQAAGRGLQLLFYSVGIGQISSEVPQNLSASRPQDRQFILSSKKLLLSDSGFYLCAWSVRGAGEKLFFGSGTQLSVL.

V gene TRBV2 combines with J gene TRBJ2-1; no clear D gene. The CDR3 runs 12 residues. In germline, CDR1 is SNHLY, CDR2 FYNNEI. Trimming removed 7 bases at V and 3 bases at J, with 7 bases between. CDR3 bases: TGTGCCAGCAAGAACCTCTACAATGAGCAGTTCTTC. Protein product: CASKNLYNEQFF.

This clone was seen just once. The chain employs TRBV6-1 and TRBJ1-1; 7 nucleotides match TRBD1. This CDR3 region has 15 residues. J was trimmed by 9 bases and V by 6 bases; bases with no gene match: 16. Germline CDR1 is MNHNS and CDR2 is SASEGT. The CDR3 loop is CASRTGTSRVGQAFF. The CDR3 DNA reads TGTGCCAGCAGGACAGGGACTTCCCGAGTCGGGCAAGCTTTCTTT.

The CDR3 is CASSSTARANEQFF. The CDR3 DNA reads as TGTGCCAGCAGTTCAACGGCCAGGGCCAATGAGCAGTTCTTC. The chain uses TRBV28 and TRBJ2-1; D possibly corresponds to TRBD1 (5 bases). V lost 4 bases to trimming and J lost 6 bases, with 13 bases between them. Germline V CDR1 and CDR2: MDHEN, SYDVKM. This CDR3 is 14 amino acids long.

V is TRBV5-6 and J is TRBJ2-1, with D possibly TRBD2 on 5 matching bases. V was trimmed by 3 bases and J by 3 bases, leaving 16 bases between them. Germline CDR1 is SGHDT and CDR2 is YYEEEE. The CDR3 length is 16 residues. CDR3 amino acids: CASSWGIGEYYNEQFF. CDR3 coding DNA: TGTGCCAGCAGCTGGGGTATCGGGGAATACTACAATGAGCAGTTCTTC.

The rearrangement uses TRBV9 and TRBJ2-1; no clear D. Germline V gives CDR1 SGDLS, CDR2 YYNGEE. The CDR3 runs 16 residues. The V and J ends lost 0 bases and 3 bases respectively, with 13 bases between them. CDR3 coding DNA: TGTGCCAGCAGCGTAGGTTGGCGGAGAAACTACAATGAGCAGTTCTTC. As protein: CASSVGWRRNYNEQFF.

Only a few counts were recorded for this clone. This chain links TRBV16 with TRBJ1-1; TRBD1 agrees at 7 bases. The V and J ends lost 7 bases and 6 bases, in that order; junction bases with no gene match: 11. The germline gives CDR1 KGHSY, CDR2 FQNENV. This CDR3 is built from 14 residues. Written as DNA, the CDR3 is TGTGCCAGCACCACGACAGGGAGTATCTCTGAAGCTTTCTTT. Its translation is CASTTTGSISEAFF.

The chain carries TRBV5-6 and TRBJ2-7, with D tentatively TRBD1 (6 bases). Per germline, CDR1 SGHDT and CDR2 YYEEEE. The CDR3 covers 15 residues. The germline V and J ends were trimmed by 3 bases and 0 bases, with 13 bases remaining between them. In DNA form, the CDR3 reads TGTGCCAGCAGCTACCCAGGGGTTAGCTCCTACGAGCAGTACTTC. Its protein is CASSYPGVSSYEQYF.

The rearrangement joins TRBV5-1 to TRBJ2-1; possible D gene TRBD1, 5 bases. This CDR3 is 15 amino acids long. Trimming cost V 0 bases and J 3 bases, with 10 bases left between them. The germline gives CDR1 SGHRS, CDR2 YFSETQ. CDR3 region: CASSLGQGYYNEQFF. CDR3 bases: TGCGCCAGCAGCTTGGGCCAGGGCTACTACAATGAGCAGTTCTTC.

The chain couples TRBV29-1 to TRBJ2-7, with TRBD1 matching 10 bases. V lost 6 bases and J lost 6; bases outside the gene matches: 8. CDR1 is SQVTM and CDR2 is ANQGSEA in the germline V gene. There are 13 residues in the CDR3. Here the CDR3 reads CSVRGQGFGEQYF. Here the CDR3 DNA reads TGCAGCGTCCGGGGACAGGGGTTCGGCGAGCAGTACTTC.

The chain recombines TRBV2 with TRBJ2-7; D gene unclear. Germline loops: CDR1 SNHLY, CDR2 FYNNEI. Trimming removed 1 base at V and 3 bases at J, with 7 bases between. CDR3 length: 13 residues. The CDR3 DNA is TGTGCCAGCAGTGAAGGGTGGAACTACGAGCAGTACTTC. Translation: CASSEGWNYEQYF.

This rearrangement joins TRBV7-9 to TRBJ1-5; a weak D match, TRBD1 (5 bases). The CDR3 runs 15 residues. The V gene's germline CDR1 is SEHNR and CDR2 FQNEAQ (reference sequence). Deletions cut 1 base from V and 2 bases from J, with 9 bases between. CDR3 sequence (DNA): TGTGCCAGCAGCTTAGGCAGGGTCGGCAATCAGCCCCAGCATTTT. Amino acid sequence: CASSLGRVGNQPQHF.

The rearrangement joins TRBV10-3 to TRBJ1-1; D might be TRBD1 (6 bases). The V end was cut by 2 bases, the J end by 3 bases, with 16 bases between. The CDR3 spans 16 residues. The V gene's germline CDR1 is ENHRY and CDR2 SYGVKD. CDR3 region: CAISESPGGLDTEAFF. In DNA, the CDR3 is TGTGCCATCAGTGAGAGTCCTGGGGGCTTGGACACTGAAGCTTTCTTT.

The J gene is TRBJ1-6, the V gene TRBV9; TRBD1 might be the D (5 bases). V was cut by 4 bases and J by 5 bases, with 10 bases left in between. The CDR3 runs to 14 residues. CDR1 is SGDLS, CDR2 YYNGEE, per germline. This CDR3 is CASSLGADNSPLHF. The CDR3 region has the DNA TGTGCCAGCAGCCTCGGGGCCGATAATTCACCCCTCCACTTT.

V gene TRBV5-4 combines with J gene TRBJ1-1; D perhaps matches TRBD1 (5 bases). Trimming pared 3 bases from V and 6 bases from J, leaving 15 bases between. This CDR3 spans 14 amino acids. The germline V gene encodes CDR1 SGHNT and CDR2 YYREEE (reference sequence). The CDR3 reads CASSYWQGAAEAFF. CDR3 nucleotide sequence: TGTGCCAGCAGCTACTGGCAGGGCGCCGCTGAAGCTTTCTTT.